This T cell receptor beta chain was sequenced for a study of OX40 agonist ivuxolimab in advanced cancers. Whole-study results and caveats: Dosing at 0.1 to 3.0 mg/kg was accompanied by clonal expansion of CD4+ and CD8+ blood T cells by week 6.

Remarks on this clone: The target antigen is unknown.

Profiling relied on immunoSEQ multiplex PCR, and the TCRdb table lists in-frame clones only, not all of them. The sample yields about 82,000 clones, roughly nine tenths seen once. J was trimmed by 4 bases and V by 4 bases; bases with no gene match: 3. Germline lookup yields CDR1 MDHEN and CDR2 SYDVKM. The CDR3 length is 14 residues. The V call is TRBV28, the J call TRBJ2-3, with 9 bases matching TRBD2. The specimen comprised CD4+ or CD8+ T cells sorted from blood, sampled in a trial of the OX40 agonist ivuxolimab. This receptor was identified in an adult with an advanced solid tumor such as melanoma, head and neck, liver or kidney cancer. The CDR3 nucleotides are TGTGCCAGCAGTTCTCTAGCGGGATCAGATACGCAGTATTTT. Translating it yields CASSSLAGSDTQYF. Based on the CDR3 plus reference TRBV28 and TRBJ2-3, the full variable domain is DVKVTQSSRYLVKRTGEKVFLECVQDMDHENMFWYRQDPGLGLRLIYFSYDVKMKEKGDIPEGYSVSREKKERFSLILESASTNQTSMYLCASSSLAGSDTQYFGPGTRLTVL.